This T cell receptor beta chain was recovered during a study of siplizumab effects on memory and regulatory T cells. Study-level findings and limits: Naive versus memory phenotype went unassigned for roughly 75-96% of proliferating CD4+ or CD8+ clones. Among mappable alloreactive CD4+ clones, the Treg-derived fraction averaged around 63% with siplizumab versus about 25% in controls.

In regard to this clone: Its matching antigen is unknown. The sample holds other DNA sequences that translate to the same CDR3.

From germline, CDR1 is SGHTA and CDR2 FQGNSA. The V gene lost 4 bases and the J gene lost 5 bases, with 9 bases spanning the gap. This CDR3 has 13 amino acids. Roughly 10^5 TCR templates were assayed per sample. Profiling relied on immunoSEQ multiplex PCR, and the TCRdb table lists in-frame clones only, not all of them. The sample lists about 120,000 clones; roughly 92% were seen once. The receptor was isolated from a human donor in good health. The sequencing sample was made of CD4+ T cells sorted from blood. The chain links TRBV7-2 to TRBJ2-1; D is ambiguous. The CDR3 region has the DNA TGTGCCAGCAGCTCTGGCCAACACAATGAGCAGTTCTTC. It encodes CASSSGQHNEQFF.